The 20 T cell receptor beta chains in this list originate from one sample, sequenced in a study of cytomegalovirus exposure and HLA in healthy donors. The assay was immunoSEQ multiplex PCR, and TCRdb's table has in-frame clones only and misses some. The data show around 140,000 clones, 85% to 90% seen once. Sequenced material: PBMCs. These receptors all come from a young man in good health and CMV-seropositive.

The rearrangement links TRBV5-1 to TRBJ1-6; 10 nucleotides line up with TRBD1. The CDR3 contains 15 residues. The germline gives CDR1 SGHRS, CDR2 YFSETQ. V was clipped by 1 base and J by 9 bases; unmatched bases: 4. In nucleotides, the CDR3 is TGCGCCAGCAGCTTGAATGACAGGGGGCCTTCACCCCTCCACTTT. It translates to CASSLNDRGPSPLHF.

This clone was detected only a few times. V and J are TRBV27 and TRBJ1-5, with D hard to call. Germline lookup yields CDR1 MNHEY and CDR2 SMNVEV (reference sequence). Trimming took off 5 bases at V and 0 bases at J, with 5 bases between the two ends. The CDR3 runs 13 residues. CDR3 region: CASSANSNQPQHF. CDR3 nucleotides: TGTGCCAGCAGTGCGAATAGCAATCAGCCCCAGCATTTT.

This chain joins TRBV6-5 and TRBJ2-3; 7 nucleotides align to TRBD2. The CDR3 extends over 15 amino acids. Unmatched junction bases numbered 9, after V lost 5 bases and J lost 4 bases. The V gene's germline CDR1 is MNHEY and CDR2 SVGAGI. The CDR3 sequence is CASSVTAGVADTQYF. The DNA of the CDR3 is TGTGCCAGCAGTGTCACGGCGGGAGTGGCAGATACGCAGTATTTT.

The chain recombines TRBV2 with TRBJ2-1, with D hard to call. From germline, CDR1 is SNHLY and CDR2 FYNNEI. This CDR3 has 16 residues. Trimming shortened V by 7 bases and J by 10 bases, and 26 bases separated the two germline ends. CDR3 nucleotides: TGTGCCAGCACTATTTCCCCCCTGGGCCTGGCGACGGAGCAGTTCTTC. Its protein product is CASTISPLGLATEQFF.

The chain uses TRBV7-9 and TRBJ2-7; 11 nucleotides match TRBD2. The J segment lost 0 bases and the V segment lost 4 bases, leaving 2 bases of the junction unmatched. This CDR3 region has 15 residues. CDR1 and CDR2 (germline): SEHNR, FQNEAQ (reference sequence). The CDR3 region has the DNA TGTGCCAGCAGCTCTAGCGGGAGGAGCTCCTACGAGCAGTACTTC. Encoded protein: CASSSSGRSSYEQYF.

CDR3 sequence: CAISYTQETQYF. In nucleotides, the CDR3 is TGTGCCATCTCTTACACACAAGAGACCCAGTACTTC. V usage is TRBV10-3 and J usage is TRBJ2-5, with D unresolved. The germline V gene has CDR1 ENHRY and CDR2 SYGVKD. Between the trimmed V and J ends, which lost 8 bases and 2 bases, there was a span of 9 bases. This CDR3 spans 12 amino acids.

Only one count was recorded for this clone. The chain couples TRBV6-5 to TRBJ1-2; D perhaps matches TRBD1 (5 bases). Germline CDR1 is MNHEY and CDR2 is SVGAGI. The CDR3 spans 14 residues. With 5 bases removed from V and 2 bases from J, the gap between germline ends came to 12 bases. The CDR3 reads CASSLGGDNYGYTF. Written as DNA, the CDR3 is TGTGCCAGCAGTCTTGGGGGGGACAACTATGGCTACACCTTC.

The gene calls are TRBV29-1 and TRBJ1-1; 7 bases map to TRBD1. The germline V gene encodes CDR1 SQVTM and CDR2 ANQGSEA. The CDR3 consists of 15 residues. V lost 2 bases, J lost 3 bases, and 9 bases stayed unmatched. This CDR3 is CSVERTTGLDTEAFF. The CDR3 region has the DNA TGCAGCGTTGAAAGGACGACAGGGTTGGACACTGAAGCTTTCTTT.

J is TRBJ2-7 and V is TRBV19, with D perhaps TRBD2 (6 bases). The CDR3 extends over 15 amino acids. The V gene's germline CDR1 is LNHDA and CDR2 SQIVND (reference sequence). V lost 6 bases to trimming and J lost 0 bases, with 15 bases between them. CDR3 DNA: TGTGCCAGTAGCCCTGCGGCGGGGTACTCCTACGAGCAGTACTTC. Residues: CASSPAAGYSYEQYF.

For the CDR3, the DNA is TGTGCCAGCAACCTACAGGGGGCCGCTAATGAAAAACTGTTTTTT. This sequence encodes CASNLQGAANEKLFF. J is TRBJ1-4 and V is TRBV6-1; 9 bases match TRBD1. Trimming removed 7 bases from V and 3 bases from J; junction bases left unmatched: 6. Per the germline V gene, CDR1 is MNHNS and CDR2 is SASEGT. CDR3 length: 15 amino acids.

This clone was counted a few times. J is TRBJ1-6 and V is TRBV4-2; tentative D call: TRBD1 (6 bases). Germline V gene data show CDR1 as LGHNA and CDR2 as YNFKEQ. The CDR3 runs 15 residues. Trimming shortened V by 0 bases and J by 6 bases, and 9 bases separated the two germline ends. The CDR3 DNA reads TGTGCCAGCAGCCAAGATACAGGGACTAATTCACCCCTCCACTTT. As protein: CASSQDTGTNSPLHF.

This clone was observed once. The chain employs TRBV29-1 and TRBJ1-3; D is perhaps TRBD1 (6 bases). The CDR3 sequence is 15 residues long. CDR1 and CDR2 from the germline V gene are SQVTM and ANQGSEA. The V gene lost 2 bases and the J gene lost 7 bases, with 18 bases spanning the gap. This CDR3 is CSVETSERGKNTIYF. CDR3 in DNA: TGCAGCGTTGAAACCTCCGAGAGGGGGAAGAACACCATATATTTT.

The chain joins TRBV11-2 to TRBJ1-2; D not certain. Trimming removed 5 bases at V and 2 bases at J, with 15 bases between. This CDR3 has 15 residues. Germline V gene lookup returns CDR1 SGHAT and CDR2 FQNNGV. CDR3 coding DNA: TGTGCCAGCAGCCTCCCCCCTCCCAGGAACTATGGCTACACCTTC. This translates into CASSLPPPRNYGYTF.

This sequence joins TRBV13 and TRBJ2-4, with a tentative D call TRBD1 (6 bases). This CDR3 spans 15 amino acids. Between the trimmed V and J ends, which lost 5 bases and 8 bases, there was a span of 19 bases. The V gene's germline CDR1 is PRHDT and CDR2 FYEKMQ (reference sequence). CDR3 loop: CASSPRGQGKDIQYF. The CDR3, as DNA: TGTGCCAGCAGCCCAAGAGGTCAGGGGAAGGACATTCAGTACTTC.

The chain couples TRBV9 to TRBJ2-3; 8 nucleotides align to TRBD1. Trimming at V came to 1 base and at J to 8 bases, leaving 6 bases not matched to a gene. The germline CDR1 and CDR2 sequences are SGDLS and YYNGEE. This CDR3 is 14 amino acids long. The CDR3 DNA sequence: TGTGCCAGCAGCGTACAGGGGGCGGCGGGTACGCAGTATTTT. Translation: CASSVQGAAGTQYF. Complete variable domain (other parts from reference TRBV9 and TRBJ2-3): DSGVTQTPKHLITATGQRVTLRCSPRSGDLSVYWYQQSLDQGLQFLIQYYNGEERAKGNILERFSAQQFPDLHSELNLSSLELGDSALYFCASSVQGAAGTQYFGPGTRLTVL.

The CDR3 region is CASSLVGQGAYEQYF. CDR3 bases: TGTGCCAGCAGCTTAGTGGGACAGGGAGCCTACGAGCAGTACTTC. The chain is built from TRBV7-9 and TRBJ2-7, with 9 bases identical to TRBD1. The CDR3 covers 15 residues. V was pared by 1 base and J by 2 bases, with 3 bases of the junction left unmatched. Germline V gene sequence: CDR1 SEHNR, CDR2 FQNEAQ (reference sequence).

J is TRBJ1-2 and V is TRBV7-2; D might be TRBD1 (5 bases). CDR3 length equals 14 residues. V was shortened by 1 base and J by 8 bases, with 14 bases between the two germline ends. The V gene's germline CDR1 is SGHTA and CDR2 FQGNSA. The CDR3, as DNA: TGTGCCAGCAGCTTAGATAGACAGATGGGCGGCTACACCTTC. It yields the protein CASSLDRQMGGYTF.

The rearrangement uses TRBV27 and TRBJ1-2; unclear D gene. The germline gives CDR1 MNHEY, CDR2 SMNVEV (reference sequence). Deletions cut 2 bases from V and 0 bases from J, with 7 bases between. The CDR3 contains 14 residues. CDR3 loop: CASSLQVPNYGYTF. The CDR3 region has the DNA TGTGCCAGCAGTTTACAGGTTCCTAACTATGGCTACACCTTC.

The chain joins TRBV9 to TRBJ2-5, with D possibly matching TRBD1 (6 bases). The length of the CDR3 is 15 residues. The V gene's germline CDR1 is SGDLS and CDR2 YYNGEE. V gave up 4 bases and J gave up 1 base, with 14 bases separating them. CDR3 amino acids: CASSFRQAPQETQYF. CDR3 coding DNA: TGTGCCAGCAGCTTCCGACAGGCACCCCAAGAGACCCAGTACTTC.

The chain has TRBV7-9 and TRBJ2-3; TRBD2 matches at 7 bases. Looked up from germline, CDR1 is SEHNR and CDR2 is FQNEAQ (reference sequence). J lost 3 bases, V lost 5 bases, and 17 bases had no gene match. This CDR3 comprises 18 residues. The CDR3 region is CASSVSALGMRGTDTQYF. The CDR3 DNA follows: TGTGCCAGCAGCGTTTCGGCCCTGGGAATGCGGGGGACAGATACGCAGTATTTT.